This T cell receptor (beta chain) was identified in a study of low-dose radiotherapy and immunotherapy resistance in tumors. Study-level information: Every 2 weeks, cohort 1 got 0.5 Gy, reaching 6.5 Gy to the planning target volume. Patients took oral aspirin 300 mg daily for four cycles from cycle 1 day 1.

The time point: after trial treatment. Treatment reported: LDRT plus nivolumab, ipilimumab, low-dose cyclophosphamide and aspirin (RACIN trial). All of the donors were given nivolumab, ipilimumab, aspirin, low-dose cyclophosphamide and low-dose radiotherapy as part of RACIN, a single-arm trial. This clonotype has more than one count but fewer than ten. The junction departs from the called germline gene at one end, perhaps through a read error. Germline values: CDR1 MNHEY, CDR2 SVGEGT. This CDR3 has 13 residues. Alpha and beta chains were covered, as first-strand cDNA relied on TRAV- and TRBV-specific primers. Using a constant-region primer together with a V-primer adapter, TCRs were subjected to 15 to 25 PCR cycles of amplification. TCRdb redid the calling of the reads with MiXCR, one entry per CDR3 protein. The data contain about 58,000 distinct CDR3 sequences, under 30% of them singletons.

This clonotype originated in a male donor with prostate cancer. This chain joins TRBV6-2 or TRBV6-3 and TRBJ1-2; D ambiguous. The input for sequencing was PBMCs, taken after low-dose radiotherapy plus immunotherapy. The DNA of the CDR3 is TGTGCCAGCAGTGCTAACATGGACTACGGCTACACCTTC. Amino acid sequence: CASSANMDYGYTF.